This T cell receptor (beta chain) was captured by sequencing in a study of cytomegalovirus exposure and HLA in healthy donors. V was clipped by 3 bases and J by 7 bases; unmatched bases: 5. Germline CDR1 reads SGHAT; CDR2 reads FQDESV (reference sequence). This CDR3 is 15 amino acids long. PCR employed 60 Vbeta and 13 Jbeta primers. Here immunoSEQ multiplex PCR was the method, and the copy in TCRdb shows in-frame clones only, minus some. The sample includes roughly 160,000 clones, around 77% of them seen just once. Points from the study as a whole: Most TCRs appeared rarely, but some public TCRs recurred in many donors. Previous analysis showed most TCR beta V segments were productive about 87% or about 30% of the time.

Turning to this clone: Its matching antigen is unknown.

V is TRBV11-1 and J is TRBJ1-6; 8 positions match TRBD1. The sequence was collected from a woman younger than 45 in good health and CMV-seronegative. Sequencing was carried out using PBMCs. The DNA of the CDR3 is TGTGCCAGCAGCTTCTCAGGGGGCTACAATTCACCCCTCCACTTT. This encodes CASSFSGGYNSPLHF.